At least ten counts were recorded for the clone carrying this T cell receptor beta chain. The antigen remains unidentified. RNA transcripts provided the template for amplifying TCR beta CDR3 regions. An opening RT-PCR round employed HTBI primers and preceded a second-round multiplex PCR. A single record per CDR3 protein comes from TCRdb applying MiXCR to the multiplex PCR reads. The table records some 750,000 distinct CDR3 sequences, roughly 40% of them present only once. This sample was included in a study of Graves' ophthalmopathy and Graves' hyperthyroidism. Looking at the study overall: Peripheral blood was gathered at first diagnosis, ahead of any treatment whatsoever.

V lost 6 bases and J lost 3, with 11 bases in between. The CDR3 loop spans 13 amino acids. Study-level points and caveats: The blood repertoire also included most expanded thyroid clonotypes above 0.001 frequency.

This clonotype was obtained from an adult man with Graves' ophthalmopathy. The V and J genes are TRBV12-3 or TRBV12-4 and TRBJ1-2; D perhaps matches TRBD1 (5 bases). Sequencing used peripheral blood. CDR3 amino acids: CASSYDRYYGYTF. CDR3 sequence (DNA): TGTGCCAGCAGCTACGACAGATACTATGGCTACACCTTC.